Below, 25 T cell receptor beta chains from the same sample are listed, as sequenced in a study of cytomegalovirus exposure and HLA in healthy donors. 13 Jbeta primers and 60 Vbeta primers were used for the PCR. Some clones are missing from TCRdb's copy, which holds only in-frame ones; the method was immunoSEQ multiplex PCR. This table holds about 180,000 clones, 80% found once. Sequencing was done on a sample of PBMCs. The receptor source for this set is a girl aged 5-17 years in good health and CMV-seropositive.

This clone was detected only once. V is TRBV7-3 and J is TRBJ2-6; D gene uncertain. The length of the CDR3 is 15 residues. Trimming removed 0 bases at V and 2 bases at J, with 5 bases between. Germline V CDR1 and CDR2: SGHTA, FQGTGA. CDR3 nucleotides: TGTGCCAGCAGCTTAACGCCGGCTGGGGCCAACGTCCTGACTTTC. Its translation is CASSLTPAGANVLTF.

The rearrangement links TRBV27 to TRBJ1-4, with 10 bases lining up with TRBD1. The V segment lost 5 bases and the J segment 10 bases; nucleotides outside the gene matches: 10. The length of the CDR3 is 15 residues. The germline CDR1 and CDR2 sequences are MNHEY and SMNVEV (reference sequence). The CDR3 DNA reads TGTGCCAGCAGTCACCCGGGACAGGGGACCGGAAAACTGTTTTTT. It is translated as CASSHPGQGTGKLFF.

The rearrangement joins TRBV30 to TRBJ1-1, with no clear D. This CDR3 region has 15 residues. CDR1 and CDR2 (germline): GTSNPN, SVGIG (reference sequence). Between the trimmed V and J ends, which lost 4 bases and 3 bases, there was a span of 18 bases. The CDR3 DNA reads as TGTGCCTGGATCCCCGGAGGAGCCTCCTACACTGAAGCTTTCTTT. Translated, it gives CAWIPGGASYTEAFF.

The V and J genes are TRBV12-5 and TRBJ1-1, with a possible D match to TRBD1 (5 bases). V lost 0 bases, J lost 1 base, and 9 bases lay in between. CDR1 is LGHNT and CDR2 is FRNRAP in the germline V gene. The CDR3 consists of 15 residues. CDR3 bases: TGTGCTAGTGGTTTGGTCCTCAGGGCGAACACTGAAGCTTTCTTT. It is translated as CASGLVLRANTEAFF. The whole variable domain, remainder taken from reference TRBV12-5 and TRBJ1-1, is DARVTQTPRHKVTEMGQEVTMRCQPILGHNTVFWYRQTMMQGLELLAYFRNRAPLDDSGMPKDRFSAEMPDATLATLKIQPSEPRDSAVYFCASGLVLRANTEAFFGQGTRLTVV.

The chain links TRBV30 to TRBJ2-5, with D perhaps TRBD2 (7 bases). The CDR3 extends over 16 amino acids. Trimming took 2 bases from V and 5 from J, leaving 21 bases between them. The V gene's germline CDR1 is GTSNPN and CDR2 SVGIG (reference sequence). The CDR3 nucleotides are TGTGCCTGGAGTTCACCCTACCCGGGGGGCTGGGAGACCCAGTACTTC. Amino acid sequence: CAWSSPYPGGWETQYF.

The chain combines TRBV19 with TRBJ2-3, with TRBD2 identical over 7 bases. Germline V gene data show CDR1 as LNHDA and CDR2 as SQIVND (reference sequence). The V and J ends lost 6 bases and 1 base, in that order; junction bases with no gene match: 7. This CDR3 has 15 amino acids. The CDR3 is CASRGRGVRTDTQYF. CDR3 sequence (DNA): TGTGCCAGTAGGGGACGGGGGGTTCGCACAGATACGCAGTATTTT.

V gene TRBV7-8 combines with J gene TRBJ2-1; 9 bases agree with TRBD2. V dropped 5 bases and J dropped 5; count of bases not matched to a gene: 7. CDR1 SGHVS and CDR2 FQNEAQ come from the germline V gene. The CDR3 extends over 15 amino acids. The CDR3 sequence: CASSMPASGNNEQFF. CDR3 coding DNA: TGTGCCAGCAGCATGCCTGCTAGCGGGAACAATGAGCAGTTCTTC.

This clone has just a few counts. The gene calls are TRBV19 and TRBJ1-1; 12 nucleotides align to TRBD1. Trimming removed 5 bases from V and 5 bases from J; junction bases left unmatched: 15. Germline CDR1 reads LNHDA; CDR2 reads SQIVND (reference sequence). This CDR3 is built from 18 residues. For the CDR3, the DNA is TGTGCCAGTAGTCCCCGCGGGACAGGGGGCGGAAGGAGGACTGAAGCTTTCTTT. Its translation is CASSPRGTGGGRRTEAFF.

DNA for the CDR3: TGTGCCAGCAGCTTAGTCCTAGGAGAAAAACTGTTTTTT. Its translation is CASSLVLGEKLFF. The chain couples TRBV7-6 to TRBJ1-4; no clear D gene. Between the trimmed V and J ends, which lost 1 base and 8 bases, there was a span of 8 bases. CDR3 length: 13 residues. Looked up from germline, CDR1 is SGHVS and CDR2 is FNYEAQ.

V gene TRBV5-1 combines with J gene TRBJ2-3; TRBD2 aligns across 12 bases. Losses at the gene ends were 4 bases for V and 2 bases for J; bases not matched to a gene: 20. This CDR3 contains 21 residues. Looked up from germline, CDR1 is SGHRS and CDR2 is YFSETQ. CDR3 region: CASSPLISYSPSGRATDTQYF. For the CDR3, the DNA is TGCGCCAGCAGCCCCCTTATCTCATACTCTCCTAGCGGGAGGGCCACAGATACGCAGTATTTT.

The chain combines TRBV28 with TRBJ2-2, with TRBD2 identical over 8 bases. J lost 8 bases, V lost 3 bases, and 8 bases had no gene match. This CDR3 region has 15 residues. In germline, CDR1 is MDHEN, CDR2 SYDVKM. The CDR3 DNA sequence: TGTGCCAGCAGTTTGGTCGGGAGGGCCACGGGGGAGCTGTTTTTT. This gives the protein CASSLVGRATGELFF.

The chain recombines TRBV7-9 with TRBJ1-2, with 8 bases that match TRBD1. CDR1 is SEHNR, CDR2 FQNEAQ, per germline (reference sequence). The V gene end was trimmed by 6 bases and the J gene end by 0 bases; junction bases not matched to a gene: 3. There are 14 residues in the CDR3. CDR3 in amino acids: CASSSTGANYGYTF. The CDR3 nucleotides are TGTGCCAGCAGTTCGACAGGGGCTAACTATGGCTACACCTTC.

In this sample, this clone turned up a few times. The chain has TRBV6-5 and TRBJ2-2; D is possibly TRBD2 (5 bases). The CDR3 length is 12 residues. Per the germline V gene, CDR1 is MNHEY and CDR2 is SVGAGI. The V and J ends lost 10 bases and 4 bases respectively, with 10 bases between them. The CDR3 DNA reads as TGTGCCACCTCCCGGGGCACCGGGGAGCTGTTTTTT. Protein sequence: CATSRGTGELFF.

The chain uses TRBV10-1 and TRBJ2-2, with D perhaps TRBD2 (5 bases). Germline V gene data show CDR1 as WNHNN and CDR2 as SYGVQD (reference sequence). CDR3 length: 13 residues. Trimming shortened V by 2 bases and J by 8 bases, and 9 bases separated the two germline ends. The CDR3 coding sequence is TGCGCCAGCAGTGAGGCCTGGAGGGGGGAGCTGTTTTTT. This sequence encodes CASSEAWRGELFF.

This chain uses TRBV5-7 with TRBJ2-3; 8 bases align to TRBD2. TRBV5-7 is given ORF status, its function remaining uncertain. J was trimmed by 6 bases and V by 2 bases; bases with no gene match: 11. The CDR3 totals 16 residues. CDR3 DNA sequence: TGTGCCAGCAGCTTAATTCCGGGAGGGGTCATGGATACGCAGTATTTT. Translation: CASSLIPGGVMDTQYF.

A few counts support this clone. The chain uses TRBV5-6 and TRBJ2-1, with D unclear. Per germline, CDR1 SGHDT and CDR2 YYEEEE. Trimming shortened V by 4 bases and J by 8 bases, and 10 bases separated the two germline ends. This CDR3 has 12 residues. CDR3 protein: CASSLIEDEQFF. CDR3 sequence (DNA): TGTGCCAGCAGCCTGATCGAGGATGAGCAGTTCTTC.

The chain carries TRBV9 and TRBJ2-2; 7 bases line up with TRBD2. The V gene's germline CDR1 is SGDLS and CDR2 YYNGEE. The CDR3 runs 15 residues. J gave up 4 bases and V 5 bases, and 8 bases lay outside the gene matches. The CDR3: CASRTSFHFTGELFF. The CDR3, as DNA: TGTGCCAGCAGGACTAGCTTCCACTTCACCGGGGAGCTGTTTTTT. The full variable domain, completed using reference TRBV9 and TRBJ2-2, is DSGVTQTPKHLITATGQRVTLRCSPRSGDLSVYWYQQSLDQGLQFLIQYYNGEERAKGNILERFSAQQFPDLHSELNLSSLELGDSALYFCASRTSFHFTGELFFGEGSRLTVL.

The chain combines TRBV7-9 with TRBJ2-2; D may be TRBD2 (6 bases). The germline V and J ends were trimmed by 5 bases and 3 bases, with 22 bases remaining between them. Germline CDR1 and CDR2: SEHNR and FQNEAQ (reference sequence). This CDR3 is built from 18 residues. The CDR3 bases are TGTGCCAGCAGCGACGGGCCGGGACTCCCCAGAGACACCGGGGAGCTGTTTTTT. This translates into CASSDGPGLPRDTGELFF. The full variable domain, with the rest looked up from reference TRBV7-9 and TRBJ2-2, is DTGVSQNPRHKITKRGQNVTFRCDPISEHNRLYWYRQTLGQGPEFLTYFQNEAQLEKSRLLSDRFSAERPKGSFSTLEIQRTEQGDSAMYLCASSDGPGLPRDTGELFFGEGSRLTVL.

This clone came up once. V and J are TRBV2 and TRBJ2-1, with 8 bases matching TRBD2. The CDR3 has 17 amino acids. CDR1 is SNHLY, CDR2 FYNNEI, per germline. Trimming cost V 6 bases and J 1 base; bases outside gene matches: 11. The CDR3 loop reads CASSFPRAGASYNEQFF. The CDR3 DNA sequence: TGTGCCAGCAGCTTCCCCCGAGCGGGAGCATCCTACAATGAGCAGTTCTTC. The full variable domain, rest sourced from reference TRBV2 and TRBJ2-1, is EPEVTQTPSHQVTQMGQEVILRCVPISNHLYFYWYRQILGQKVEFLVSFYNNEISEKSEIFDDQFSVERPDGSNFTLKIRSTKLEDSAMYFCASSFPRAGASYNEQFFGPGTRLTVL.

The chain employs TRBV2 and TRBJ2-2; 12 bases map to TRBD2. This CDR3 is 16 amino acids long. In germline, CDR1 is SNHLY, CDR2 FYNNEI. Unmatched junction bases numbered 4, after V lost 4 bases and J lost 4 bases. CDR3 sequence: CASSVTSGRSTGELFF. The CDR3 coding sequence is TGTGCCAGCAGTGTGACTAGCGGGAGAAGCACCGGGGAGCTGTTTTTT.

This clone has a handful of counts. J is TRBJ1-1 and V is TRBV11-2, with no clear D. This CDR3 contains 15 residues. Germline CDR1 is SGHAT and CDR2 is FQNNGV. V gave up 3 bases and J gave up 3 bases, with 14 bases separating them. The CDR3 nucleotides are TGTGCCAGCAGCTTTCTACAACTGGAGGACACTGAAGCTTTCTTT. Its protein is CASSFLQLEDTEAFF.

This rearrangement joins TRBV15 to TRBJ2-7, with 7 bases fitting TRBD1. CDR1 and CDR2 from the germline V gene are LNHNV and YYDKDF (reference sequence). The CDR3 has 18 residues. The trim removed 0 bases at V and 0 bases at J, leaving 11 bases unmatched. CDR3 protein: CATSRDPRQGLISYEQYF. The CDR3 nucleotides read TGTGCCACCAGCAGAGATCCTCGACAGGGCCTAATCTCCTACGAGCAGTACTTC.

DNA of the CDR3: TGTGCCAGCAGACGCTACTTGCTAGACTCCTACAATGAGCAGTTCTTC. Residues: CASRRYLLDSYNEQFF. This chain uses TRBV11-2 with TRBJ2-1, with D unclear. The V and J ends lost 6 bases and 0 bases respectively, with 15 bases between them. This CDR3 region has 16 residues. CDR1 SGHAT and CDR2 FQNNGV come from the germline V gene.

In its sample, this clone was seen once. The chain carries TRBV11-2 and TRBJ1-2; 11 positions match TRBD1. Germline lookup yields CDR1 SGHAT and CDR2 FQNNGV. This CDR3 has 15 amino acids. The V and J ends lost 5 bases and 2 bases, in that order; junction bases with no gene match: 4. CDR3 in DNA: TGTGCCAGCAGCATCCGGGACAGGGGGAACTATGGCTACACCTTC. It translates to CASSIRDRGNYGYTF.

CDR3: CASSAEGIAAHNEQFF. The CDR3 DNA reads TGTGCCAGCAGCGCCGAGGGGATAGCGGCCCACAATGAGCAGTTCTTC. The J gene is TRBJ2-1, the V gene TRBV9, with D possibly matching TRBD2 (6 bases). The CDR3 runs to 16 residues. Germline V gene lookup returns CDR1 SGDLS and CDR2 YYNGEE. Trimming pared 3 bases from V and 5 bases from J, leaving 18 bases between. Variable domain in full (rest from reference TRBV9 and TRBJ2-1): DSGVTQTPKHLITATGQRVTLRCSPRSGDLSVYWYQQSLDQGLQFLIQYYNGEERAKGNILERFSAQQFPDLHSELNLSSLELGDSALYFCASSAEGIAAHNEQFFGPGTRLTVL.